The 10 T cell receptor beta chains listed next were all sequenced from one sample in a study of T-cell memory formation after mild COVID-19. Via MiXCR, TCRdb re-called the 5' RACE reads, giving one row per CDR3 protein. In the table there are 250,000 to 350,000 distinct CDR3 sequences, 15% to 20% of which are singletons. The sample consisted of PBMCs or a T cell subset sorted from them (not recorded which). All receptors come from a young man who had mild COVID-19 (a few samples of this study predate the infection). Cell type and time point are not known.

This clonotype was recorded a few times. The germline gene is not matched at one end of the junction; a read error may be the cause. This chain links TRBV20-1 with TRBJ2-2; possibly TRBD2 for D (5 bases). Germline CDR1 is DFQATT and CDR2 is SNEGSKA (reference sequence). This CDR3 is 14 amino acids long. This chain's CDR3 is CSAQRLSTSRGAVF. The CDR3 nucleotides read TGCAGTGCTCAGAGACTCTCTACGTCCCGGGGAGCTGTTTTT.

This sequence joins TRBV20-1 and TRBJ1-6; D may be TRBD1 (5 bases). This CDR3 contains 16 residues. Trimming cost V 1 base and J 1 base, with 11 bases left between them. Per germline, CDR1 DFQATT and CDR2 SNEGSKA (reference sequence). For the CDR3, the DNA is TGCAGTGCTAGAGCGCGGGGGAGGTCCTATAATTCACCCCTCCACTTT. This encodes CSARARGRSYNSPLHF.

This chain uses TRBV6-2 or TRBV6-3 with TRBJ2-5; D is ambiguous. The CDR3 consists of 12 residues. Germline V gene lookup returns CDR1 MNHEY and CDR2 SVGEGT. V was pared by 5 bases and J by 5 bases, with 9 bases between. The CDR3 loop reads CASSPTRETQYF. CDR3 DNA sequence: TGTGCCAGCAGTCCTACCCGGGAGACCCAGTACTTC.

The sample holds a few counts of this clonotype. The chain carries TRBV7-9 and TRBJ2-2; 7 positions agree with TRBD1. Germline CDR1 reads SEHNR; CDR2 reads FQNEAQ (reference sequence). V dropped 6 bases and J dropped 6; count of bases not matched to a gene: 7. The CDR3 has 14 residues. The CDR3 coding sequence is TGTGCCAGCAGACCGACAGGGAAAGCCGGGGAGCTGTTTTTT. It translates to CASRPTGKAGELFF. The full variable domain, in which reference TRBV7-9 and TRBJ2-2 provide the parts outside the CDR3, is DTGVSQNPRHKITKRGQNVTFRCDPISEHNRLYWYRQTLGQGPEFLTYFQNEAQLEKSRLLSDRFSAERPKGSFSTLEIQRTEQGDSAMYLCASRPTGKAGELFFGEGSRLTVL.

This sequence joins TRBV5-1 and TRBJ1-2; 10 bases are a match to TRBD1. V shed 0 bases and J 7 bases; nucleotides not matched to a gene: 9. Germline V gene sequence: CDR1 SGHRS, CDR2 YFSETQ. This CDR3 has 16 residues. CDR3 amino acids: CASSLEAGQGLSGYTF. CDR3 coding DNA: TGCGCCAGCAGCTTGGAAGCGGGACAGGGGTTGAGTGGCTACACCTTC. Variable domain in full (rest from reference TRBV5-1 and TRBJ1-2): KAGVTQTPRYLIKTRGQQVTLSCSPISGHRSVSWYQQTPGQGLQFLFEYFSETQRNKGNFPGRFSGRQFSNSRSEMNVSTLELGDSALYLCASSLEAGQGLSGYTFGSGTRLTVV.

The gene calls are TRBV30 and TRBJ1-2, with D possibly TRBD1 on 5 matching bases. Trimming cost V 5 bases and J 4 bases, with 14 bases left between them. Germline V gene sequence: CDR1 GTSNPN, CDR2 SVGIG (reference sequence). The CDR3 is 13 amino acids. The CDR3 here is CAWAQQAGYGYTF. CDR3 sequence (DNA): TGTGCCTGGGCGCAACAGGCCGGCTATGGCTACACCTTC.

This chain's CDR3 is CASTTTSPDNEQFF. The CDR3 coding sequence is TGTGCCAGCACCACGACTAGCCCGGACAATGAGCAGTTCTTC. The chain combines TRBV6-5 with TRBJ2-1, with TRBD2 identical over 7 bases. CDR1 and CDR2 (germline): MNHEY, SVGAGI. This CDR3 has 14 amino acids. V was pared by 7 bases and J by 5 bases, with 8 bases of the junction left unmatched.

V usage is TRBV7-2 and J usage is TRBJ2-2, with 11 bases matching TRBD2. Germline assignment: CDR1 SGHTA and CDR2 FQGNSA. After removal of 8 bases from V and 4 bases from J, the junction contained 3 bases not matched to a gene. This CDR3 has 14 residues. The CDR3 bases are TGTGCCAGCGAGCTAGCGGGGGGCACCGGGGAGCTGTTTTTT. Translating gives CASELAGGTGELFF.

This clonotype has only a few counts. This chain connects TRBV29-1 to TRBJ2-7; 8 positions match TRBD1. Per the germline V gene, CDR1 is SQVTM and CDR2 is ANQGSEA. Unmatched junction bases numbered 7, after V lost 7 bases and J lost 2 bases. The CDR3 is 13 residues long. CDR3 in amino acids: CSAIGQGTYEQYF. In DNA form, the CDR3 reads TGCAGCGCCATTGGACAGGGCACCTACGAGCAGTACTTC.

The chain has TRBV4-2 and TRBJ2-7; a possible D gene is TRBD2 (6 bases). The ends were cut back, 3 bases at V and 2 bases at J, with 17 bases in the middle. Germline-derived CDR1 and CDR2 are LGHNA and YNFKEQ. This CDR3 has 16 residues. The CDR3 DNA sequence: TGTGCCAGCAGCCAGGCCGGGACCACGGGGGCCTACGAGCAGTACTTC. Protein: CASSQAGTTGAYEQYF.